This T cell receptor beta chain was found in a study of shared clonotypes between healthy human individuals. Study outcomes and limitations: Sequencing depth was predicted to influence how clonotypes are shared among donors.

A word on this clone: No antigen is known for it.

Selected positively for CCR7 and CD45RO-negative, naive CD8 cells excluded terminally differentiated effector memory CD45RA+ cells. Measured with immunoSEQ multiplex PCR; TCRdb has only the in-frame clones, and not every one. The data contain around 1,900,000 clones, around 93% of them singletons. The CDR3 runs 18 residues. Germline V gene data show CDR1 as LGHNA and CDR2 as YSLEER. The V end lost 1 base, the J end lost 2 bases, and 21 bases lay between the germline ends. The sequencing sample was made of naive CD8+ T cells from PBMCs. V and J are TRBV4-3 and TRBJ2-7; possibly TRBD2 for D (6 bases). This receptor was obtained from a young man in good health. Some clones in this sample may be carry-over from other donors' samples. DNA of the CDR3: TGCGCCAGCAGCCAAGCCTCCTGGGAGGAGGATAGGACCTACGAGCAGTACTTC. Its protein product is CASSQASWEEDRTYEQYF.